One sample yielded the 30 T cell receptor beta chains listed below, sequenced in a study of beta chain features in type 1 diabetes. All of the isolated RNA was reverse transcribed, so expressed TCRB transcripts were sequenced. The assay was immunoSEQ multiplex PCR, and TCRdb's table has in-frame clones only and misses some. The sample has about 740,000 clones, 10% to 15% seen once; the top ten hold approximately 0.022%. Whole-study results and caveats: Significant though moderate, a shortening of TCRB CDR3s appeared in all four CD4+ subsets of Type 1 diabetes patients.

Antigen specificity for these receptors is unknown. The sample consisted of naive CD4+ T cells from blood. These receptors all stem from a man in his late teens or twenties with type 1 diabetes.

This clone turned up a few times. DNA of the CDR3: TGTGCCAGCAGCACGTTACGGGGACGCTCCCGATCTTCTGGGGCCAACGTCCTGACTTTC. Translation: CASSTLRGRSRSSGANVLTF. The V and J genes are TRBV21-1 and TRBJ2-6. TRBV21-1 is deemed a pseudogene. The CDR3 is 20 residues long.

In this sample, this clone turned up a few times. J is TRBJ1-3 and V is TRBV19, with D uncertain. CDR1 LNHDA and CDR2 SQIVND come from the germline V gene (reference sequence). Between the trimmed V and J ends, which lost 3 bases and 0 bases, there was a span of 15 bases. The CDR3 sequence is 17 residues long. In nucleotides, the CDR3 is TGTGCCAGTAGTATCCTGGGAGGGCCGCTCTCTGGAAACACCATATATTTT. It is translated as CASSILGGPLSGNTIYF.

The chain is built from TRBV7-2 and TRBJ1-1, with 8 bases that match TRBD1. The CDR3 consists of 15 residues. V lost 4 bases to trimming and J lost 2 bases; unmatched junction nucleotides: 6. Germline CDR1 reads SGHTA; CDR2 reads FQGNSA. Here the CDR3 DNA reads TGTGCCAGCAGCTATCGGGACAGGCTAAACACTGAAGCTTTCTTT. It encodes CASSYRDRLNTEAFF.

The genes are TRBV5-6 and TRBJ1-1; possibly TRBD1 for D (5 bases). The germline V gene encodes CDR1 SGHDT and CDR2 YYEEEE. This CDR3 region has 13 residues. V was clipped by 4 bases and J by 6 bases, with 13 bases between them. This CDR3 is CASSLGTQAEAFF. DNA of the CDR3: TGTGCCAGCAGCCTGGGGACTCAAGCTGAAGCTTTCTTT.

This clone was detected a few times. V gene TRBV5-1 combines with J gene TRBJ2-1; D perhaps matches TRBD1 (5 bases). The CDR3 is made up of 15 amino acids. The germline V gene has CDR1 SGHRS and CDR2 YFSETQ. Trimming stripped 0 bases from V and 6 bases from J, with 13 bases between. CDR3: CASSLEVQAVNEQFF. The DNA of the CDR3 is TGCGCCAGCAGCTTGGAGGTACAGGCCGTCAATGAGCAGTTCTTC.

The chain has TRBV7-6 and TRBJ2-5; maybe TRBD1 (5 bases). The CDR3 is 14 residues long. V shed 1 base and J shed 5 bases, with 11 bases lying between them. Looked up from germline, CDR1 is SGHVS and CDR2 is FNYEAQ. DNA of the CDR3: TGTGCCAGCAGCTTAGGGTGGGGCGGCGAGACCCAGTACTTC. Translated, it gives CASSLGWGGETQYF. Drawing the rest from reference TRBV7-6 and TRBJ2-5, the complete variable domain is GAGVSQSPRYKVTKRGQDVALRCDPISGHVSLYWYRQALGQGPEFLTYFNYEAQQDKSGLPNDRFSAERPEGSISTLTIQRTEQRDSAMYRCASSLGWGGETQYFGPGTRLLVL.

This clone was detected a few times. V usage is TRBV4-1 and J usage is TRBJ1-1, with TRBD1 matching over 10 bases. The CDR3 totals 17 residues. The V gene's germline CDR1 is MGHRA and CDR2 YSYEKL. V was clipped by 0 bases and J by 1 base; unmatched bases: 5. CDR3 loop: CASSQEDRGRWNTEAFF. The CDR3 nucleotides are TGCGCCAGCAGCCAAGAAGACAGGGGGCGATGGAACACTGAAGCTTTCTTT.

The chain has TRBV7-9 and TRBJ2-3; the match to TRBD2 covers 8 bases. Germline trimming cut 9 bases from V and 6 bases from J; bases unmatched to any gene: 5. Germline loops: CDR1 SEHNR, CDR2 FQNEAQ (reference sequence). The CDR3 runs 12 residues. CDR3 residues: CASAGGRDTQYF. The CDR3 DNA reads TGTGCCAGTGCGGGGGGCCGGGATACGCAGTATTTT.

In its sample, this clone was seen a few times. The V call is TRBV7-2, the J call TRBJ2-3; unclear D gene. Per the germline V gene, CDR1 is SGHTA and CDR2 is FQGNSA. CDR3 length: 17 residues. Trimming took off 1 base at V and 2 bases at J, with 16 bases between the two ends. The CDR3 DNA sequence: TGTGCCAGCAGCTTAGTTAACAGTCTTGCGATCACAGATACGCAGTATTTT. Translating gives CASSLVNSLAITDTQYF.

This clone occurred a few times. The CDR3 sequence: CAWSVHFFYTF. CDR3 nucleotide sequence: TGTGCCTGGAGTGTACACTTCTTCTACACCTTC. This chain joins TRBV30 and TRBJ1-2; D is undetermined. The germline V and J ends were trimmed by 0 bases and 10 bases, with 9 bases remaining between them. Germline V lookup: CDR1 GTSNPN, CDR2 SVGIG (reference sequence). The CDR3 runs to 11 residues.

The sample holds a few counts of this clone. The chain links TRBV30 to TRBJ1-2, with 9 bases aligning to TRBD1. The CDR3 covers 17 residues. Per the germline V gene, CDR1 is GTSNPN and CDR2 is SVGIG (reference sequence). The V segment lost 0 bases and the J segment 4 bases; nucleotides outside the gene matches: 12. The DNA of the CDR3 is TGTGCCTGGAGTGTAGGGGGACAGGGCCCACTCGGCTATGGCTACACCTTC. It yields the protein CAWSVGGQGPLGYGYTF.

This rearrangement joins TRBV18 to TRBJ2-3; D is possibly TRBD2 (5 bases). Germline V gene lookup returns CDR1 KGHSH and CDR2 LQKENI. The CDR3 loop spans 16 amino acids. Trimming shortened V by 2 bases and J by 3 bases, and 15 bases separated the two germline ends. CDR3 sequence (DNA): TGTGCCAGCTCACCAAAATCGAGCCCGGGAACAGATACGCAGTATTTT. Its protein is CASSPKSSPGTDTQYF.

This clone was seen a few times. The rearrangement joins TRBV4-2 to TRBJ2-2; D perhaps matches TRBD2 (6 bases). The CDR3 is made up of 16 amino acids. V was pared by 0 bases and J by 7 bases, with 15 bases between. Germline CDR1 and CDR2: LGHNA and YNFKEQ. The CDR3 spells CASSQEAGGNNGELFF. CDR3 coding DNA: TGTGCCAGCAGCCAAGAGGCCGGGGGAAATAACGGGGAGCTGTTTTTT.

There are a few counts of this clone. Other DNA sequences within the sample encode an identical CDR3. This chain uses TRBV4-1 with TRBJ2-7; perhaps TRBD1 as D (5 bases). The CDR3 extends over 12 amino acids. CDR1 MGHRA and CDR2 YSYEKL come from the germline V gene. Trimming cost V 4 bases and J 4 bases, with 8 bases left between them. The CDR3 is CASSPDSYEQYF. The DNA for the CDR3 is TGCGCCAGCAGCCCAGACAGTTACGAGCAGTACTTC.

V is TRBV19 and J is TRBJ2-5; D unresolved. The CDR3 consists of 13 residues. V was trimmed by 3 bases and J by 4 bases, leaving 9 bases between them. The germline V gene encodes CDR1 LNHDA and CDR2 SQIVND (reference sequence). The CDR3 here is CASSMTRRETQYF. The CDR3 DNA follows: TGTGCCAGTAGTATGACGAGGAGAGAGACCCAGTACTTC.

V and J are TRBV7-9 and TRBJ1-2, with 8 positions matching TRBD1. CDR3 length equals 15 residues. Trimming took 5 bases from V and 0 from J; bases not matched to a gene: 5. Germline loops: CDR1 SEHNR, CDR2 FQNEAQ (reference sequence). The CDR3 sequence: CASSRQGPANYGYTF. The DNA for the CDR3 is TGTGCCAGCAGCCGACAGGGGCCAGCTAACTATGGCTACACCTTC.

This clone was observed a few times. V gene TRBV10-3 combines with J gene TRBJ1-1; 8 nucleotides match TRBD1. The CDR3 is 16 amino acids. Germline values: CDR1 ENHRY, CDR2 SYGVKD. V lost 2 bases and J lost 0; bases outside the gene matches: 5. CDR3 loop: CAISERAGGLNTEAFF. The CDR3 DNA is TGTGCCATCAGTGAGAGGGCAGGGGGCTTGAACACTGAAGCTTTCTTT.

This clone was counted only a few times. V is TRBV10-3 and J is TRBJ2-5, with 8 positions matching TRBD1. The CDR3 totals 15 residues. The junction had 12 bases not matched to a gene; V was cut back by 7 bases and J by 5 bases. Germline V CDR1 and CDR2: ENHRY, SYGVKD. CDR3 protein: CAIKPNQGAGETQYF. CDR3 sequence (DNA): TGTGCCATCAAGCCTAATCAGGGGGCAGGGGAGACCCAGTACTTC.

The chain has TRBV4-1 and TRBJ2-3; D might be TRBD1 (6 bases). Trimming removed 7 bases from V and 2 bases from J, with 10 bases in between. The CDR3 is made up of 13 amino acids. The germline V gene has CDR1 MGHRA and CDR2 YSYEKL. The CDR3 loop is CASKGTYTDTQYF. The DNA for the CDR3 is TGCGCCAGCAAAGGGACATACACAGATACGCAGTATTTT.

The CDR3 reads CASSPPTGGLTEAFF. CDR3 DNA: TGTGCCAGCAGCCCCCCGACAGGGGGTTTGACTGAAGCTTTCTTT. This rearrangement joins TRBV7-9 to TRBJ1-1; TRBD1 matches at 9 bases. V was clipped by 5 bases and J by 5 bases; unmatched bases: 9. The germline gives CDR1 SEHNR, CDR2 FQNEAQ (reference sequence). CDR3 length: 15 amino acids.

The chain employs TRBV25-1 and TRBJ2-7; either TRBD1 or TRBD2 may supply D (5 bases each). The CDR3 spans 13 residues. In germline, CDR1 is MGHDK, CDR2 SYGVNS. V lost 5 bases and J 9 bases, leaving 17 bases between the germline ends. The CDR3 DNA reads TGTGCCAGCAGTCCCGGGACGCCGGTAGGGCAGTACTTC. Translated, it gives CASSPGTPVGQYF.

J is TRBJ1-6 and V is TRBV7-2; D is possibly TRBD1 (6 bases). The CDR3 is 15 residues long. V was clipped by 1 base and J by 7 bases, with 11 bases between them. Germline assignment: CDR1 SGHTA and CDR2 FQGNSA. The chain's CDR3 is CASSLEGGTNSPLHF. The CDR3 DNA reads TGTGCCAGCAGCTTAGAGGGGGGAACCAATTCACCCCTCCACTTT.

The sample holds a few counts of this clone. This sequence joins TRBV6-6 and TRBJ1-2, with TRBD1 as a possible D gene (6 bases). The V gene lost 5 bases and the J gene lost 7 bases, with 8 bases spanning the gap. Germline assignment: CDR1 MNHNY and CDR2 SVGAGI (reference sequence). The CDR3 has 11 residues. The CDR3 DNA is TGTGCCAGCAGTGGGGACACTGGCTACACCTTC. This codes for CASSGDTGYTF.

This clone was seen a few times. The V call is TRBV4-1, the J call TRBJ2-1; TRBD1 might be the D (6 bases). Germline-derived CDR1 and CDR2 are MGHRA and YSYEKL. V dropped 1 base and J dropped 9 bases, with 13 bases sitting between them. CDR3 length: 14 amino acids. This CDR3 reads CASSQGQVVGEQFF. CDR3 sequence (DNA): TGCGCCAGCAGCCAAGGACAGGTGGTCGGTGAGCAGTTCTTC.

This clone came up a few times. The V call is TRBV5-1, the J call TRBJ2-3, with TRBD1 matching 8 bases. Losses at the gene ends were 4 bases for V and 5 bases for J; bases not matched to a gene: 9. CDR3 length equals 15 residues. The germline V gene has CDR1 SGHRS and CDR2 YFSETQ. The CDR3 DNA is TGCGCCAGCAGCGCCGGACAGGGAAGGGGAGATACGCAGTATTTT. Translated: CASSAGQGRGDTQYF.

The rearrangement uses TRBV30 and TRBJ1-2; D is uncertain. Per germline, CDR1 GTSNPN and CDR2 SVGIG (reference sequence). Trimming stripped 4 bases from V and 2 bases from J, with 11 bases between. The length of the CDR3 is 13 residues. The CDR3 bases are TGTGCCTGGACCCAGCTGGGGAACTATGGCTACACCTTC. Encoded protein: CAWTQLGNYGYTF.

V gene TRBV5-4 combines with J gene TRBJ2-3, with D perhaps matching TRBD2 (5 bases). Germline loops: CDR1 SGHNT, CDR2 YYREEE (reference sequence). The V end was cut by 2 bases, the J end by 6 bases, with 16 bases between. The CDR3 is 15 amino acids. This CDR3 is CASSFGELGQDTQYF. The CDR3 DNA reads as TGTGCCAGCAGCTTTGGGGAGCTCGGGCAGGATACGCAGTATTTT.

This clone was observed a few times. The chain is built from TRBV7-6 and TRBJ1-5; D remains unclear. Looked up from germline, CDR1 is SGHVS and CDR2 is FNYEAQ. The CDR3 is 15 amino acids. Trimming took off 1 base at V and 1 base at J, with 8 bases between the two ends. The DNA of the CDR3 is TGTGCCAGCAGCTTAGGGTCTGGGAGCAATCAGCCCCAGCATTTT. Its protein product is CASSLGSGSNQPQHF.

The CDR3 sequence: CASTNRISHEQYF. CDR3 nucleotide sequence: TGTGCCAGCACGAACAGGATAAGCCACGAGCAGTACTTC. This rearrangement joins TRBV27 to TRBJ2-7, with D possibly TRBD1 on 5 matching bases. Trimming took off 7 bases at V and 5 bases at J, with 15 bases between the two ends. In germline, CDR1 is MNHEY, CDR2 SMNVEV (reference sequence). The CDR3 spans 13 residues.

This rearrangement joins TRBV10-3 to TRBJ1-5; D gene uncertain. The CDR3 is 11 residues long. Trimming took 0 bases from V and 12 from J, leaving 6 bases between them. Germline loops: CDR1 ENHRY, CDR2 SYGVKD. The CDR3 sequence is CAISESGYQHF. The CDR3 bases are TGTGCCATCAGTGAGTCGGGCTACCAGCATTTT.